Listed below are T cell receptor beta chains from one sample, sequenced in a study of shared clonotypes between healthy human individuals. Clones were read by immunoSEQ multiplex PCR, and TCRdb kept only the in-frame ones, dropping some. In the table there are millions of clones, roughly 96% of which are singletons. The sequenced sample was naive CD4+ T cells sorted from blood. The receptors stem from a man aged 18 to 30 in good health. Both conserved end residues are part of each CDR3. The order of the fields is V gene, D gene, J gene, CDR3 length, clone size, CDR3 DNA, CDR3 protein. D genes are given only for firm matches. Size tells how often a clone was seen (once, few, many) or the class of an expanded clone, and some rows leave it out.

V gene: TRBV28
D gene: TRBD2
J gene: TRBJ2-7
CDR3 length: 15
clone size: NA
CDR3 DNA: TGTGCCAGCAGTTTACCGGGCGGGGGGGCTTACGAGCAGTACTTC
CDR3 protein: CASSLPGGGAYEQYF

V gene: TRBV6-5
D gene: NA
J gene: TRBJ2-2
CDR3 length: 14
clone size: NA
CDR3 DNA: TGTGCCAGCAGTTATCTCAGGGCGGCCGGGGAGCTGTTTTTT
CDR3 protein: CASSYLRAAGELFF

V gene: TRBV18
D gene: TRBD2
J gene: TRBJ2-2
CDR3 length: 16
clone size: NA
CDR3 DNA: TGTGCCAGCTCACCACCGGCTAGCGGGGGGACCGGGGAGCTGTTTTTT
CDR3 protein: CASSPPASGGTGELFF

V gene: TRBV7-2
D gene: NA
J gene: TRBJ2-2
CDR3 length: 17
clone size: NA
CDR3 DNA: TGTGCCAGCAGCTCCCCAGGCGGGAACTTGAACACCGGGGAGCTGTTTTTT
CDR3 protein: CASSSPGGNLNTGELFF

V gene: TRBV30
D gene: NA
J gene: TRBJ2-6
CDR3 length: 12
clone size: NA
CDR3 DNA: TGTGCCTGGGGGCCTGGGGCCAACGTCCTGACTTTC
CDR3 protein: CAWGPGANVLTF

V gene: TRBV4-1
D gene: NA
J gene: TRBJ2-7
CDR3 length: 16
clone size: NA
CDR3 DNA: TGCGCCAGCAGCCAAGATCCCCAGGGTCCAAGAGACGAGCAGTACTTC
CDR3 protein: CASSQDPQGPRDEQYF

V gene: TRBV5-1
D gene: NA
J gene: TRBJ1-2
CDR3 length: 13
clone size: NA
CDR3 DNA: TGCGCCAGCAGCTTTACAGAAGGTTATGGCTACACCTTC
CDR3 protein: CASSFTEGYGYTF

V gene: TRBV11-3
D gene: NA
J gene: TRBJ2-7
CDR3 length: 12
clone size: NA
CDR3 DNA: TGTGCCAGCAGCTCCGGGTCCTACGAGCAGTACTTC
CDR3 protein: CASSSGSYEQYF

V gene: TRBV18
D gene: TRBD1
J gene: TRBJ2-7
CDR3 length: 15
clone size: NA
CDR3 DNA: TGTGCCAGCTCACCATCCCGGGACAGGGTCTACGAGCAGTACTTC
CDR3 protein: CASSPSRDRVYEQYF

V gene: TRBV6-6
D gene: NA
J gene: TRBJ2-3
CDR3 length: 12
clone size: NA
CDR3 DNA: TGTGCCAGCAAAGGTTTCACAGATACGCAGTATTTT
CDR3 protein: CASKGFTDTQYF

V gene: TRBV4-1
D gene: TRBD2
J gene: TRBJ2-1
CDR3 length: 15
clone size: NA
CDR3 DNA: TGCGCCAGCAGCCAGGACCGGGACTACTACAATGAGCAGTTCTTC
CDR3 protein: CASSQDRDYYNEQFF

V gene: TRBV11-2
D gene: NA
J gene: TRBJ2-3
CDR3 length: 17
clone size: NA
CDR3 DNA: TGTGCCAGCAGCTTAATCGACATCCGAACTAGCACAGATACGCAGTATTTT
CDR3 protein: CASSLIDIRTSTDTQYF

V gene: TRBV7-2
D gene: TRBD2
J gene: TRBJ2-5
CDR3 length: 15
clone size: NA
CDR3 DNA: TGTGCCAGCAGTTTGACTAGCGGGTATCAAGAGACCCAGTACTTC
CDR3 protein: CASSLTSGYQETQYF

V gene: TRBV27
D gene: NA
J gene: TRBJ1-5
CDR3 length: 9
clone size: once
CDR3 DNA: TGTGCCAGCAATCAGCCCCAGCATTTT
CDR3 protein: CASNQPQHF

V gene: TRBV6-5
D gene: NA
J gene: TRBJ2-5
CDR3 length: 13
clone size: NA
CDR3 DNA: TGTGCCAGCAGTTACGCGGCCCAAGAGACCCAGTACTTC
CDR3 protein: CASSYAAQETQYF

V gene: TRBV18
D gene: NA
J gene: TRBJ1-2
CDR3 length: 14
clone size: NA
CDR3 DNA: TGTGCCAGCTCTCCCTGGGAGGGCCCCTATGGCTACACCTTC
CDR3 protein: CASSPWEGPYGYTF

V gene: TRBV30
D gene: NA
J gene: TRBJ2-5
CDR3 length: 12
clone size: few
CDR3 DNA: TGTGCCTGGAGTGCACAATGGGAGACCCAGTACTTC
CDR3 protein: CAWSAQWETQYF

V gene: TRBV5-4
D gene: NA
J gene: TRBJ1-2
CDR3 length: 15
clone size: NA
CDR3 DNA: TGTGCCAGCAGCCAAATAACCGGACCTCGCTATGGCTACACCTTC
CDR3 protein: CASSQITGPRYGYTF

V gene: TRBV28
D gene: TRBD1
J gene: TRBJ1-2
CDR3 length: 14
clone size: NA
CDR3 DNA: TGTGCCAGCAGTTCGGGACAGGGGACGGATGGCTACACCTTC
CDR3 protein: CASSSGQGTDGYTF

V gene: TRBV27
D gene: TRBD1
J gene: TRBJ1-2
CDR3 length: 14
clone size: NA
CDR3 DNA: TGTGCCAGCAGAGGGACAGGGCGGAACTATGGCTACACCTTC
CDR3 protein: CASRGTGRNYGYTF

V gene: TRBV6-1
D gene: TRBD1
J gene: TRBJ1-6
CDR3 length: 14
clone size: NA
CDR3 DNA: TGTGCCAGCGGACTTACGACAGGGGGTTCACCCCTCCACTTT
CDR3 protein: CASGLTTGGSPLHF

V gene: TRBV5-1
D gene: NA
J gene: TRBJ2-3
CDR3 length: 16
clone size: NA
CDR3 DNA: TGCGCCAGCAGCTTGGAAGGGGCCGTAGACACAGATACGCAGTATTTT
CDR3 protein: CASSLEGAVDTDTQYF

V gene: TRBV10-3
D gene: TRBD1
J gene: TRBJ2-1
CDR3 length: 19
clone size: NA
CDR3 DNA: TGTGCCATCAGTGAGTCCGTATACCCGGGACAGGGGCCTTACAATGAGCAGTTCTTC
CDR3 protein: CAISESVYPGQGPYNEQFF

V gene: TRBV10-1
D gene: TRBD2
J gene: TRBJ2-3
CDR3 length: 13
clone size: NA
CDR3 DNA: TGCGCCAGCAGGAAAGCGGGATCAGATACGCAGTATTTT
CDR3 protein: CASRKAGSDTQYF

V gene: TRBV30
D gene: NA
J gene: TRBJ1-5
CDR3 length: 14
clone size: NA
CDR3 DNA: TGTGCCTGGGGGGACGGACCAGGTAATCAGCCCCAGCATTTT
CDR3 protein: CAWGDGPGNQPQHF

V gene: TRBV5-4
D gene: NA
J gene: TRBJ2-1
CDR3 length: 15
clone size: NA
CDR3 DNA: TGTGCCACCCTAATTCAGGGGACGTCCTACAATGAGCAGTTCTTC
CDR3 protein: CATLIQGTSYNEQFF

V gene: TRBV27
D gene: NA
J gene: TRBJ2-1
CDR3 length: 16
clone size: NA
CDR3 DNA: TGTGCCAGCAGTTTCTTAGCGGCCCTCCTCAACAATGAGCAGTTCTTC
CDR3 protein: CASSFLAALLNNEQFF

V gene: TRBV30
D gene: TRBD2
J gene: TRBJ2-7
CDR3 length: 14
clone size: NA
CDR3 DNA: TGTGCCTGGAGTCGGACTAGCGGAAATTACGAGCAGTACTTC
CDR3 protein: CAWSRTSGNYEQYF

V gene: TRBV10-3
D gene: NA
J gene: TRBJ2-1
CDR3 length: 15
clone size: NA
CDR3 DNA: TGTGCCATCAGTGACGCCGCTAGCGTCAACAATGAGCAGTTCTTC
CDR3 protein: CAISDAASVNNEQFF

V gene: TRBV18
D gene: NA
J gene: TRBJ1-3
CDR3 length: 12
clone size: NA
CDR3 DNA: TGTGCCAGCAGGCTTTCTGGAAACACCATATATTTT
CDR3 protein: CASRLSGNTIYF

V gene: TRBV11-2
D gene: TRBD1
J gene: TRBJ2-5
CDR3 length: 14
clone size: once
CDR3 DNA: TGTGCCAGCAGCCCGGACAGGGTGGAAGAGACCCAGTACTTC
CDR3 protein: CASSPDRVEETQYF

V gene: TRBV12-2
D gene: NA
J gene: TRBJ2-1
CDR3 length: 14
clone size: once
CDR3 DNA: TGTGCAAGTCGCTGTCAGGGAGAGGGACGGGGGATGTTCTTC
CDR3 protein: CASRCQGEGRGMFF

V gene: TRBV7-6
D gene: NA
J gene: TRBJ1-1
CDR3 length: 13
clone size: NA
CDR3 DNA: TGTGCCAGCAGCTTAGGGGGCAGGACTGAAGCTTTCTTT
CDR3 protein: CASSLGGRTEAFF

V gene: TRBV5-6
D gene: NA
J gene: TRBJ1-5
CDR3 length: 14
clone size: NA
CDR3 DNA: TGTGCCAGCAGCGGGCGGACGAGCGCTCAGCCCCAGCATTTT
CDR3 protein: CASSGRTSAQPQHF

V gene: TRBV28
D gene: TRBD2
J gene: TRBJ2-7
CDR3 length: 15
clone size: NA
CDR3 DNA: TGTGCCAGCAGTTTGCGACGGGGGGGCCCCCTGAGGCAGTACTTC
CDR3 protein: CASSLRRGGPLRQYF

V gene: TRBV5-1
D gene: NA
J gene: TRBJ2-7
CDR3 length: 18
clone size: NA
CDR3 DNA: TGCGCCAGCAGCCCTGTAGCTCAGGGGGGGTTTAGCTCCTACGAGCAGTACTTC
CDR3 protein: CASSPVAQGGFSSYEQYF

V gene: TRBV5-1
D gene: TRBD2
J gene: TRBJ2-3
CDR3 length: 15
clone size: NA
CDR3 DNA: TGCGCCAGCAGCCCCGGACTAGCGGAGACAGATACGCAGTATTTT
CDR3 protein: CASSPGLAETDTQYF

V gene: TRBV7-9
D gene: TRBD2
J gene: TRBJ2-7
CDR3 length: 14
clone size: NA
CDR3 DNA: TGTGCCAGCAGCCCAGGCGGGAGTTCCTACGAGCAGTACTTC
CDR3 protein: CASSPGGSSYEQYF

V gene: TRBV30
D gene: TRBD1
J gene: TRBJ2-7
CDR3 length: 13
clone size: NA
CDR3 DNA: TGTGCCTGGAGCAATACAGGGGTGGGCGAGCAGTACTTC
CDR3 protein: CAWSNTGVGEQYF

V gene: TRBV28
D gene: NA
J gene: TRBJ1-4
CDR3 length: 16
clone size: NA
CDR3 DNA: TGTGCCAGCAGTCCCCCAGGGACTGCAACTAATGAAAAACTGTTTTTT
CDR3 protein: CASSPPGTATNEKLFF

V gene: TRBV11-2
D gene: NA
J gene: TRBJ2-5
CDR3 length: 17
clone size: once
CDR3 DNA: TGTGCCAGCAGCTTAAATTCAGGGTATGGGGGCCAAGAGACCCAGTACTTC
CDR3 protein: CASSLNSGYGGQETQYF

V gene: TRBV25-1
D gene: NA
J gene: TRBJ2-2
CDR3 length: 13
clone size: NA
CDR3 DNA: TGTGCCAGCAGTGAACCCCTTTCCGGGGAGCTGTTTTTT
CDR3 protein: CASSEPLSGELFF

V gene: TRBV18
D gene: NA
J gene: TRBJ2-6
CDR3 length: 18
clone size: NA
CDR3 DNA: TGTGCCAGCTCACCATACGTAACAGGTCAATCTGGGGCCAACGTCCTGACTTTC
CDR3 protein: CASSPYVTGQSGANVLTF

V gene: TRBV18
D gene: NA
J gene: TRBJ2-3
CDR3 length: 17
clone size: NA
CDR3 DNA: TGTGCCAGCTCACCACCTCCCGGCAGGGGTGGGTCAGATACGCAGTATTTT
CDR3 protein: CASSPPPGRGGSDTQYF

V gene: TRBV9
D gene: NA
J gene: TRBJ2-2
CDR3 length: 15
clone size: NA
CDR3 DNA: TGTGCCAGCAGCGTAGGGACCCCGAACACCGGGGAGCTGTTTTTT
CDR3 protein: CASSVGTPNTGELFF

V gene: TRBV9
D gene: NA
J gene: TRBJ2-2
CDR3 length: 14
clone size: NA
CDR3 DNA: TGTGCCAGCAGCGTAGGCCCTAACACCGGGGAGCTGTTTTTT
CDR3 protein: CASSVGPNTGELFF

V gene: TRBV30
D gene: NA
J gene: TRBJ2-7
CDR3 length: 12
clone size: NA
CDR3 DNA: TGTGCCTGGAGTGTACAAGCCTACGAGCAGTACTTC
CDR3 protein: CAWSVQAYEQYF

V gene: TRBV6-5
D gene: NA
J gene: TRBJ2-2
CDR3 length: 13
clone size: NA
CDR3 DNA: TGTGCCAGCGGAAGGGGAACCGCCGGGGAGCTGTTTTTT
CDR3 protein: CASGRGTAGELFF

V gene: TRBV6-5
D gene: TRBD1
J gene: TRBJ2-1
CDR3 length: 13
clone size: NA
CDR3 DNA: TGTGCCAGCAGATTAACAGGGGAAAATGAGCAGTTCTTC
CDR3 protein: CASRLTGENEQFF

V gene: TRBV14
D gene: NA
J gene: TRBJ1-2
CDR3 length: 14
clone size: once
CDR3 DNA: TGTGCCAGCAGCCCACAACGGGGGGCATATGGCTACACCTTC
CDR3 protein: CASSPQRGAYGYTF